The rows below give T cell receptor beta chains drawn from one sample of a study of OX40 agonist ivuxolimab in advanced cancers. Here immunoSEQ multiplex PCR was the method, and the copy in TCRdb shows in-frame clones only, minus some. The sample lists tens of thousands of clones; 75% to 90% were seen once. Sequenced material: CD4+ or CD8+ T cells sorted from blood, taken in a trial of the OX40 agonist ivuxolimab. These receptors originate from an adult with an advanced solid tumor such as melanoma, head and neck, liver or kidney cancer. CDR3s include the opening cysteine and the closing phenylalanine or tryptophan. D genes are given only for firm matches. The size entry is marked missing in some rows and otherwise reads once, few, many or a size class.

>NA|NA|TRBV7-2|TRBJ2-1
TGTGCCAGCAGCCCGGGGGCTAGGGCCTACAATGAGCAGTTCTTC
CASSPGARAYNEQFF
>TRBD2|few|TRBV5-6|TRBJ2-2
TGTGCCAGCAGCTTAGGACTAGAGTCCGGGGAGCTGTTTTTT
CASSLGLESGELFF
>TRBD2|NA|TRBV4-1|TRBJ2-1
TGCGCCAGCAGCGAGTATGAGCGGGAGAATCCAGGTGAGCAGTTCTTC
CASSEYERENPGEQFF
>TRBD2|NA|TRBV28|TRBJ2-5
TGTGCCAGCAGGGACCCTCTAGCGGGAGGCCGGGAGACCCAGTACTTC
CASRDPLAGGRETQYF
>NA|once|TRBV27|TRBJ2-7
TGTGCCAGCAGTTTAGCTGGGGGCTACGAGCAGTACTTC
CASSLAGGYEQYF
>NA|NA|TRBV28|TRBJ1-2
TGTGCCAGCAGTACGAGGACCTATGGCTACACCTTC
CASSTRTYGYTF
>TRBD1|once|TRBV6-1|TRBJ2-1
TGTGCCAGCCTGGACAGGCCAGTCTACAATGAGCAGTTCTTC
CASLDRPVYNEQFF
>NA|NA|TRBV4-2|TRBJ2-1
TGTGCCAGCAGCCCGCGGAGCTCCTACAATGAGCAGTTCTTC
CASSPRSSYNEQFF
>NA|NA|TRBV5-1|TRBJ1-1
TGCGCCAGCAGCTTGGCACCACAAGGAGAGAACACTGAAGCTTTCTTT
CASSLAPQGENTEAFF
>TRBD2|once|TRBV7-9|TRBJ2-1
TGTGCCAGCAGCTTAGGAGTACTAGCGGGAGTGCTTAACAATGAGCAGTTCTTC
CASSLGVLAGVLNNEQFF
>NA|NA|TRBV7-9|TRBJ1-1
TGTGCCAGCAGCCCCCGCTCCGAAGCTTTCTTT
CASSPRSEAFF
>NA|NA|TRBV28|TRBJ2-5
TGTGCCAGCAGTTCCCCCTCCGGGACTGGAACCGGGGCCCAGTACTTC
CASSSPSGTGTGAQYF
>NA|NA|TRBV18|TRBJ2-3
TGTGCCAGCTCACCGGGACAAGGGGCGGCATTGAATACGCAGTATTTT
CASSPGQGAALNTQYF
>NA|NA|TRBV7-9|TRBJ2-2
TGTGCCAGCGGGGGCCGGGCTAGCGAGGCGTCCGGGGAGCTGTTTTTT
CASGGRASEASGELFF
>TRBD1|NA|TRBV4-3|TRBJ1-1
TGCGCCAGCAGCCAAAATCAGGGACAGAGGGTAGCTTTCTTT
CASSQNQGQRVAFF
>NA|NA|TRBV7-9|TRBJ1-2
TGTGCCAGCAGCTCGGGACTTCTTAACTATGGCTACACCTTC
CASSSGLLNYGYTF
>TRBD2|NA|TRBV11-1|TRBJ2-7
TGTGCCAGCAGCTCCGGGACTAGCAGCTACGAGCAGTACTTC
CASSSGTSSYEQYF
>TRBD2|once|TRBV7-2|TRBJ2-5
TGTGCCAGCAACCTTCGTCCGGGAGGAGAGACCCAGTACTTC
CASNLRPGGETQYF
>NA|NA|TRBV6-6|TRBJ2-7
TGTGCCAGCAGTACCTACCTTTCCTACGAGCAGTACTTC
CASSTYLSYEQYF
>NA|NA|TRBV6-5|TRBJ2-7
TGTGCCAGCAGTCTCCGGGACGGGAGCTCCTACGAGCAGTACTTC
CASSLRDGSSYEQYF
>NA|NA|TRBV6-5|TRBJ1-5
TGTGCCAGCAGTTATGGCAGAAATCAGCCCCAGCATTTT
CASSYGRNQPQHF
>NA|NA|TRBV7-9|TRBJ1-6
TGTGCCAGCAGCTTAAGCTCCTATAATTCACCCCTCCACTTT
CASSLSSYNSPLHF
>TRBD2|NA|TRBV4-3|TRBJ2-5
TGCGCCAGCAGCCAAGGGACTAGCGGGAGCAGGGAGACCCAGTACTTC
CASSQGTSGSRETQYF
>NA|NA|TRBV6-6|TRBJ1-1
TGTGCCAGCAGTCTCGGAGCGAATGAAGCTTTCTTT
CASSLGANEAFF
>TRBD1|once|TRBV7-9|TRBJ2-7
TGTGCCAGCAGCTCTATGACAGGGGGCGCCGAGCAGTACTTC
CASSSMTGGAEQYF
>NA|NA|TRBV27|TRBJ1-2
TGTGCCAGCAGTTCCCTTGTGGGGTACGTGGAGGGCTACACCTTC
CASSSLVGYVEGYTF
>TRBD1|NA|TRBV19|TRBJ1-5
TGTGCCAGTAGGCAGGGGGCAAATCAGCCCCAGCATTTT
CASRQGANQPQHF
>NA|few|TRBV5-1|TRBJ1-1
TGCGCCAGCAGCTCTGGGACGGAGAACACTGAAGCTTTCTTT
CASSSGTENTEAFF
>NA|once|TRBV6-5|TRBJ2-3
TGTGCCAGCAGTTACGGTCACAGACTAAGCACAGATACGCAGTATTTT
CASSYGHRLSTDTQYF
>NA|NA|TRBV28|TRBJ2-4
TGTGCCAGCAGTTTAGGTGGCTGGGACATTCAGTACTTC
CASSLGGWDIQYF
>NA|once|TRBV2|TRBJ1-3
TGTGCCAGCAGTGATCAGGCGGTGAACTCTGGAAACACCATATATTTT
CASSDQAVNSGNTIYF
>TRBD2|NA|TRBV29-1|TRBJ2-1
TGCAGCGTTGCGGGACTACTATACAATGAGCAGTTCTTC
CSVAGLLYNEQFF
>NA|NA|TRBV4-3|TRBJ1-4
TGCGCCAGCAGCCAAGGGCCCGGGGGCAATGAAAAACTGTTTTTT
CASSQGPGGNEKLFF
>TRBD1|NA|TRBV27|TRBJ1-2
TGTGCCAGCAGTTCACGAGTGACAGGGGACGCCCCCCACTATGGCTACACCTTC
CASSSRVTGDAPHYGYTF
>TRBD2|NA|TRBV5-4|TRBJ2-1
TGTGCCAGCAGCCGGATAGCGGGGAGCTCCTACAATGAGCAGTTCTTC
CASSRIAGSSYNEQFF
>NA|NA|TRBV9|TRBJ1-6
TGTGCCAGCAGCGTAGAACACCTTTCACCCCTCCACTTT
CASSVEHLSPLHF
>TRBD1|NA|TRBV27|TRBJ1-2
TGTGCCAGCAGTTTAAAGGGGGACAGTAGCTATGGCTACACCTTC
CASSLKGDSSYGYTF
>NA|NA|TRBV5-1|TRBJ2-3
TGCGCCAGCAGCCCCGGGGATCGGGGCACAGATACGCAGTATTTT
CASSPGDRGTDTQYF
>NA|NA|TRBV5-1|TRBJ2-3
TGCGCCAGCAGCTTAGGGAATCGGTTAGCAGATACGCAGTATTTT
CASSLGNRLADTQYF
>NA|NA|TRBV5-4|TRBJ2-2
TGTGCCAGCGGTCGGGGGCGCGACACCGGGGAGCTGTTTTTT
CASGRGRDTGELFF
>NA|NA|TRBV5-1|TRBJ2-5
TGCGCCAGCAGCTTGGCGCAGACCCAAGAGACCCAGTACTTC
CASSLAQTQETQYF
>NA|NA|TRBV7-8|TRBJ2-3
TGTGCCAGCAGATCCAGGACAGGCACAGATACGCAGTATTTT
CASRSRTGTDTQYF
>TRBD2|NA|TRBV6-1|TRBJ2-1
TGTGCCAGCACTCAAACGGGGGAGGGGCCGTATGAGCAGTTCTTC
CASTQTGEGPYEQFF
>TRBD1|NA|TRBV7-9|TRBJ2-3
TGTGCCAGCAGCCTACCCCCCGGCAGGGGGCCCGGCACAGATACGCAGTATTTT
CASSLPPGRGPGTDTQYF
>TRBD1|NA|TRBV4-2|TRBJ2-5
TGTGCCAGCAGCCCGTCGACAGGGGGCCCGAAGACCCAGTACTTC
CASSPSTGGPKTQYF
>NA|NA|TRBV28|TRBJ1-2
TGTGCCAGCGCAGAGATTAACTATGGCTACACCTTC
CASAEINYGYTF
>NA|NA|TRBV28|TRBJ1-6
TGTGCCAGCAGCACCGTGAGGGAGTCTCCACCCCTCCACTTT
CASSTVRESPPLHF
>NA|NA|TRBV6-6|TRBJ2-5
TGTGCCAGCCGCTTCCCCCCGGGACTTCAAGAGACCCAGTACTTC
CASRFPPGLQETQYF
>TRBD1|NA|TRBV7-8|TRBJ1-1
TGTGCCAGCAGCCGGACCGGGACAGGGAACACTGAAGCTTTCTTT
CASSRTGTGNTEAFF
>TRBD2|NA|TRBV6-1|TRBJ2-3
TGTGCCAGCTTACTAGCGGGAGGGATCACAGATACGCAGTATTTT
CASLLAGGITDTQYF
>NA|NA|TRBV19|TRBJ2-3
TGTGCCAGTAGTATAATGACAGAAACTAGCACAGATACGCAGTATTTT
CASSIMTETSTDTQYF